The 15 T cell receptor beta chains reported below all come from one sample, sequenced in a study of early T cells in non-severe SARS-CoV-2 infection. In TCRdb, the 5' RACE reads were re-called with MiXCR into one record per CDR3 protein. The sample lists 65,000 to 75,000 distinct CDR3 sequences, 4.6% seen once, with 3% to 4% in the top ten. The sample here was whole blood, taken at baseline. The receptor source for this set is an adult who was a healthcare worker with PCR-confirmed SARS-CoV-2 infection or an uninfected control (not recorded which). The donor label of this sample is uncertain.

This clonotype was counted many times. The genes are TRBV5-1 and TRBJ2-5, with 9 nucleotides matching TRBD2. CDR1 is SGHRS, CDR2 YFSETQ, per germline. This CDR3 has 15 amino acids. J lost 5 bases, V lost 0 bases, and 5 bases had no gene match. CDR3 sequence: CASSLAAGGPETQYF. CDR3 sequence (DNA): TGCGCCAGCAGCTTGGCCGCGGGGGGGCCTGAGACCCAGTACTTC.

This clonotype was detected many times. The chain is built from TRBV7-2 and TRBJ1-4; unclear D gene. Germline V gene lookup returns CDR1 SGHTA and CDR2 FQGNSA. V was cut by 3 bases and J by 2 bases, with 13 bases left in between. This CDR3 spans 16 amino acids. This chain's CDR3 is CASSFPEGATNEKLFF. CDR3 nucleotide sequence: TGTGCCAGCAGCTTTCCTGAAGGTGCGACTAATGAAAAACTGTTTTTT.

This clonotype was picked up many times. The gene calls are TRBV6-4 and TRBJ2-1; D is perhaps TRBD1 (6 bases). CDR3 length: 12 amino acids. Per the germline V gene, CDR1 is MRHNA and CDR2 is SNTAGT. Trimming pared 4 bases from V and 7 bases from J, leaving 8 bases between. In DNA form, the CDR3 reads TGTGCCAGCAGTGCGACAGGTAATGAGCAGTTCTTC. Amino acid sequence: CASSATGNEQFF.

This clonotype has just a few counts. This rearrangement joins TRBV28 to TRBJ2-7; D is uncertain. This CDR3 contains 14 residues. Germline CDR1 is MDHEN and CDR2 is SYDVKM. The V end was cut by 2 bases, the J end by 0 bases, with 8 bases between. This CDR3 reads CASSLGIPSYEQYF. CDR3 nucleotides: TGTGCCAGCAGTTTAGGGATCCCCTCCTACGAGCAGTACTTC. Using reference TRBV28 and TRBJ2-7 for the parts outside the CDR3, the full variable domain is DVKVTQSSRYLVKRTGEKVFLECVQDMDHENMFWYRQDPGLGLRLIYFSYDVKMKEKGDIPEGYSVSREKKERFSLILESASTNQTSMYLCASSLGIPSYEQYFGPGTRLTVT.

This clonotype was seen ten or more times. The chain combines TRBV6-5 with TRBJ2-6, with TRBD2 as a possible D gene (6 bases). Germline values: CDR1 MNHEY, CDR2 SVGAGI. Trimming removed 7 bases from V and 3 bases from J, with 16 bases in between. The CDR3 is 16 amino acids. This chain's CDR3 is CASTREVPNGANVLTF. DNA for the CDR3: TGTGCCAGCACCAGGGAGGTTCCCAATGGGGCCAACGTCCTGACTTTC.

About this clonotype itself: One base away lies a much larger clone, so this may be a sequencing read error. V and J are TRBV28 and TRBJ1-5; maybe TRBD1 (6 bases). The CDR3 is 15 residues long. V lost 7 bases, J lost 3 bases, and 16 bases lay in between. Germline V gene sequence: CDR1 MDHEN, CDR2 SYDVKM. The CDR3, as DNA: TGTGCCAGCAATTACCTGGGGGCTAACAATCAGCCCCAGCATTTT. Protein: CASNYLGANNQPQHF.

This rearrangement joins TRBV9 to TRBJ1-1; 7 nucleotides align to TRBD1. The CDR3 length is 15 residues. CDR1 and CDR2 (germline): SGDLS, YYNGEE. The J segment lost 5 bases and the V segment lost 0 bases, leaving 7 bases of the junction unmatched. The CDR3 nucleotides are TGTGCCAGCAGCGTAGGGACAGGCCCTGAAACTGAAGCTTTCTTT. It codes for CASSVGTGPETEAFF.

This clonotype was seen more than once but under ten times. The chain is built from TRBV14 and TRBJ2-1, with TRBD2 matching 7 bases. The CDR3 is made up of 14 amino acids. Germline CDR1 and CDR2: SGHDN and FVKESK. After removal of 1 base from V and 4 bases from J, the junction contained 1 base not matched to a gene. CDR3 amino acids: CASSQVGGYNEQFF. The DNA of the CDR3 is TGTGCCAGCAGCCAAGTGGGGGGGTACAATGAGCAGTTCTTC.

This clonotype has a handful of counts. The chain links TRBV3-1 to TRBJ1-5; unclear D gene. Trimming pared 3 bases from V and 3 bases from J, leaving 6 bases between. CDR1 is LGHDT, CDR2 YNNKEL, per germline (reference sequence). CDR3 size: 13 residues. The DNA for the CDR3 is TGTGCCAGCAGCCAGGATACCAATCAGCCCCAGCATTTT. Its translation is CASSQDTNQPQHF.

The rearrangement uses TRBV18 and TRBJ1-3; maybe TRBD1 (5 bases). V gave up 2 bases and J gave up 4 bases, with 6 bases separating them. Germline CDR1 KGHSH, CDR2 LQKENI. This CDR3 contains 13 residues. CDR3 protein: CASSPGDGNTIYF. Written as DNA, the CDR3 is TGTGCCAGCTCACCAGGGGACGGAAACACCATATATTTT.

This chain links TRBV6-1 with TRBJ1-1, with D unresolved. V was trimmed by 11 bases and J by 0 bases, leaving 16 bases between them. There are 14 residues in the CDR3. Germline V gene lookup returns CDR1 MNHNS and CDR2 SASEGT. The CDR3 DNA follows: TGTGCCGAGGGCGACCGGAAAATGAACACTGAAGCTTTCTTT. Amino acids: CAEGDRKMNTEAFF.

This clonotype has a count of ten or more. This chain joins TRBV9 and TRBJ2-7; 7 bases are a match to TRBD1. The CDR3 is 15 residues long. The germline V gene has CDR1 SGDLS and CDR2 YYNGEE. With 0 bases clipped from V and 3 bases from J, the junction kept 6 bases outside the gene matches. The chain's CDR3 is CASSVEDREYYEQYF. The CDR3 DNA reads TGTGCCAGCAGCGTAGAAGACAGGGAATACTACGAGCAGTACTTC.

This clonotype appeared a few times. V is TRBV7-2 and J is TRBJ1-6; D gene uncertain. The CDR3 covers 15 residues. The germline V and J ends were trimmed by 3 bases and 8 bases, with 14 bases remaining between them. Germline CDR1 SGHTA, CDR2 FQGNSA. CDR3 DNA sequence: TGTGCCAGCAGCTTTCTGGGCAGGCAGGATTCACCCCTCCACTTT. Protein: CASSFLGRQDSPLHF.

This clonotype was found a few times. The rearrangement uses TRBV12-3 or TRBV12-4 and TRBJ2-5; TRBD1 or TRBD2 may be the D gene (6 bases each). V shed 0 bases and J shed 5 bases, with 13 bases lying between them. The CDR3 extends over 15 amino acids. The DNA of the CDR3 is TGTGCCAGCAGTTTAGCGTTGACAGGAGGGGAGACCCAGTACTTC. Its protein is CASSLALTGGETQYF.

In its sample, this clonotype was seen many times. The V and J genes are TRBV28 and TRBJ1-3; D is uncertain. Trimming removed 5 bases from V and 1 base from J, with 6 bases in between. The CDR3 sequence is 13 residues long. Germline V gene data show CDR1 as MDHEN and CDR2 as SYDVKM. The CDR3 bases are TGTGCCAGCAGTCGGACGTCTGGAAACACCATATATTTT. This sequence encodes CASSRTSGNTIYF.